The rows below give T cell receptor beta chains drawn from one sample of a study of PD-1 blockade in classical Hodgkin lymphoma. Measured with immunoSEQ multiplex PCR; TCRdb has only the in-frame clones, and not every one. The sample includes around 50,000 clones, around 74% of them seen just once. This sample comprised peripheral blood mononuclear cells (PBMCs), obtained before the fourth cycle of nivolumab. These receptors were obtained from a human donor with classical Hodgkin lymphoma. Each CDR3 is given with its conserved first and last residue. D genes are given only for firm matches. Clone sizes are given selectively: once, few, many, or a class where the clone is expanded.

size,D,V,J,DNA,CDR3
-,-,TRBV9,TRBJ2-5,TGTGCCAGCAGCGTAGCGGGAACCCAAGAGACCCAGTACTTC,CASSVAGTQETQYF
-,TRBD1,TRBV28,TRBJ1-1,TGTGCCAGCAGTCCACGGGGACAGGCGAACACTGAAGTTTTCTTT,CASSPRGQANTEVFF
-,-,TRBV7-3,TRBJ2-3,TGTGCCAGCAGTAGGGGGAATACGCAGTATTTT,CASSRGNTQYF
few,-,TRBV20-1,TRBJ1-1,TGCAGTGCTAGAGTTACTGAAGCTTTCTTT,CSARVTEAFF
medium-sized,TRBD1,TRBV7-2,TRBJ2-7,TGTGCCAGCAGCTTAAAAGGTGACAGGGCCTACGAGCAGTACTTC,CASSLKGDRAYEQYF
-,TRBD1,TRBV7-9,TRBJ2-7,TGTGCCAGCACCCCGACAGGGGGCGAGGCGGCCTACGAGCAGTACTTC,CASTPTGGEAAYEQYF
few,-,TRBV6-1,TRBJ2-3,TGTGCCAGCAGTGAAGCGGCGGGATCTAGCACAGATACGCAGTATTTT,CASSEAAGSSTDTQYF
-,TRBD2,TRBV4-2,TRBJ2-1,TGTGCCAGCAGCCTCGATCCCCCCGGGACTAGTGGACACAATGAGCAGTTCTTC,CASSLDPPGTSGHNEQFF
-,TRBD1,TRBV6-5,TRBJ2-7,TGTGCCAGCACCCATGCCGGGACAGGGGTCTACGAGCAGTACTTC,CASTHAGTGVYEQYF
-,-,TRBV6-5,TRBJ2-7,TGTGCCAGCAGTTACTCTGAGGGTTACTACGAGCAGTACTTC,CASSYSEGYYEQYF
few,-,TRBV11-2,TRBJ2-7,TGTGCCAGCAGCCGGGGGGCGGGGGCAACCTACGAGCAGTACTTC,CASSRGAGATYEQYF
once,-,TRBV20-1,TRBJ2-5,TGCAGTGCTCCTAAGGAGGAGACCCAGTACTTC,CSAPKEETQYF
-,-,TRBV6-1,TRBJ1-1,TGTGCCAGCAGTCCTCGACAGGCGGAAGCTTTCTTT,CASSPRQAEAFF
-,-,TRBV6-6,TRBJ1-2,TGTGCCAGCAGTTTCGTAGAGAACTATGGCTACACCTTC,CASSFVENYGYTF
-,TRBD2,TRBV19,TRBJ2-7,TGTGCCAGTAGTACTCGGGGGGACCGCTACTACGAGCAGTACTTC,CASSTRGDRYYEQYF
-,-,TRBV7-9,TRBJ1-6,TGTGCCAGCAGCTTAGGGACAGCCCCCGGTCCCCTCCACTTT,CASSLGTAPGPLHF
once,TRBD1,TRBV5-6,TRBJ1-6,TGTGCCAGCAGCTTGTTCGCCGGGACAGGGTGGAATTCACCCCTCCACTTT,CASSLFAGTGWNSPLHF
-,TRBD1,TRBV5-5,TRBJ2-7,TGTGCCAGCAGCGGTACAGGGGGCCTATCCTACGAGCAGTACTTC,CASSGTGGLSYEQYF
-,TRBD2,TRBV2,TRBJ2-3,TGTGCCAGCAGTGAGAGGCGGGGGTGGTCAGATACGCAGTATTTT,CASSERRGWSDTQYF
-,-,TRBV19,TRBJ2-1,TGTGCCAGTAGTGGCCCATCAGGGGTCAATGAGCAGTTCTTC,CASSGPSGVNEQFF
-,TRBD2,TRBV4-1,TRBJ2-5,TGCGCCAGCAGCCAAGAAGGACTAGCTAGAGAGACCCAGTACTTC,CASSQEGLARETQYF
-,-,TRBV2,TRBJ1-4,TGTGCCAGCAGTGAAGAGCAGCCAGGGGCTAATGAAAAACTGTTTTTT,CASSEEQPGANEKLFF
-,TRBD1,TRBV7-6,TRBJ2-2,TGTGCCAGCAGCTTAAACCGACAGGGGGCGGACACCGGGGAGCTGTTTTTT,CASSLNRQGADTGELFF
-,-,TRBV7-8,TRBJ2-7,TGTGCCAGCAGCTCCCGGATCGAGACACCTTATTACGAGCAGTACTTC,CASSSRIETPYYEQYF
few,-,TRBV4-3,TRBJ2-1,TGCGCCAGCAGCCAAGATTACAGCGGGCCAGCCTACAATGAGCAGTTCTTC,CASSQDYSGPAYNEQFF
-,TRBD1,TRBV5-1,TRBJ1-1,TGCGCCAGCAGTGTGCAGGGGGGGAACACTGAAGCTTTCTTT,CASSVQGGNTEAFF
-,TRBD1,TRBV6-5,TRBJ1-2,TGTGCCAGCAGTAACGCGGGACAGTCCTATGGCTACACCTTC,CASSNAGQSYGYTF
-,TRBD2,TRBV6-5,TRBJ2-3,TGTGCCAGCAGTTACGGAATAGCGGGAGAGTATACGCAGTATTTT,CASSYGIAGEYTQYF
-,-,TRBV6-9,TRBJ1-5,TGTGCCAGCAGTGAGTTCGGGGGAAATCAGCCCCAGCATTTT,CASSEFGGNQPQHF
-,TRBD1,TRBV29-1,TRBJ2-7,TGCAGCGTTCTGCGGGACAGGGGATCCTACGAGCAGTACTTC,CSVLRDRGSYEQYF
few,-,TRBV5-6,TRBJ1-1,TGTGCCAGCAGCTTCATGATGAACACTGAAGCTTTCTTT,CASSFMMNTEAFF
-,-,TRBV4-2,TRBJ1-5,TGTGCCAGCAGCCAAACCAGGGAGTTCAGCAATCAGCCCCAGCATTTT,CASSQTREFSNQPQHF
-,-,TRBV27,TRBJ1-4,TGTGCCAGCAGCTATCGGGTCGGAGTAACTAATGAAAAACTGTTTTTT,CASSYRVGVTNEKLFF
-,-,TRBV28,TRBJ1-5,TGTGCCAGCAGTTTCGGCAGTTGGGGTCAGCCCCAGCATTTT,CASSFGSWGQPQHF
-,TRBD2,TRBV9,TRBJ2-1,TGTGCCAGCAGCGCCGGACTAGGAGTCTACAATGAGCAGTTCTTC,CASSAGLGVYNEQFF
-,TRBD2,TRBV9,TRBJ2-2,TGTGCCAGCAGCCTCCCTAGCGGGCTGAACACCGGGGAGCTGTTTTTT,CASSLPSGLNTGELFF
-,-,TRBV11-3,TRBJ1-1,TGTGCCAGCAGCTCCCGAAAGGGGGGGTGGACTGAAGCTTTCTTT,CASSSRKGGWTEAFF
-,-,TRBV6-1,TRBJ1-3,TGTGCCAGCAGTGAAGACTACAGGGTCCCAAACACCATATATTTT,CASSEDYRVPNTIYF